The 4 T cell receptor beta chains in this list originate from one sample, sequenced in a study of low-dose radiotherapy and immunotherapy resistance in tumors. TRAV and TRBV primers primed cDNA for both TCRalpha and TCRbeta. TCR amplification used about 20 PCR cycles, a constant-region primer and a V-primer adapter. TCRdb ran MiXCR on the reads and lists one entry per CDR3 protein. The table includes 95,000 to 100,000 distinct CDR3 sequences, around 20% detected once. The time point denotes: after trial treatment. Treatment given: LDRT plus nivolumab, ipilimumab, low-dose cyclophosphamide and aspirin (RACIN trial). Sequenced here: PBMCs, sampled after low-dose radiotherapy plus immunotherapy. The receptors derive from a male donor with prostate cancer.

CDR3 loop: CASSFSGTQSYEQYF. In DNA, the CDR3 is TGTGCCAGCAGTTTCTCCGGGACACAATCCTACGAGCAGTACTTC. The gene calls are TRBV27 and TRBJ2-7; tentative D call: TRBD1 (6 bases). V gave up 3 bases and J gave up 1 base, with 13 bases separating them. The germline CDR1 and CDR2 sequences are MNHEY and SMNVEV (reference sequence). The CDR3 totals 15 residues.

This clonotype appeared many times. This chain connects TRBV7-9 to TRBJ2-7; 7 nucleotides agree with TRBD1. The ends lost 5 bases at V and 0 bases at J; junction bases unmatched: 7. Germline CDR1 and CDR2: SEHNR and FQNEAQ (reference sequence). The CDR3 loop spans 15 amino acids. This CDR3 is CASSLGQRSSYEQYF. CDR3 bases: TGTGCCAGCAGCCTGGGACAGCGGAGCTCCTACGAGCAGTACTTC.

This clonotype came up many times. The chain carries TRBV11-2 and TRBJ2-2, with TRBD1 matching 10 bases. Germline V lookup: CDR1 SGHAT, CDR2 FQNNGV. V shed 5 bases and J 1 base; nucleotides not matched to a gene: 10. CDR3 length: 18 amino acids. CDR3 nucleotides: TGTGCCAGCAGCAAAATGACAGGGGGCCTTTTGAACACCGGGGAGCTGTTTTTT. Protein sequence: CASSKMTGGLLNTGELFF.

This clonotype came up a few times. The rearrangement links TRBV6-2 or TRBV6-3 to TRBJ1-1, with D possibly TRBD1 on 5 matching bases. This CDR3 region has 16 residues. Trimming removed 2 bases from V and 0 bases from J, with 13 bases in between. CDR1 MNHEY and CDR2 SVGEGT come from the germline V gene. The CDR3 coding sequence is TGTGCCAGCAGTTACACCTACAGGAGAATGAACACTGAAGCTTTCTTT. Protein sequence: CASSYTYRRMNTEAFF.